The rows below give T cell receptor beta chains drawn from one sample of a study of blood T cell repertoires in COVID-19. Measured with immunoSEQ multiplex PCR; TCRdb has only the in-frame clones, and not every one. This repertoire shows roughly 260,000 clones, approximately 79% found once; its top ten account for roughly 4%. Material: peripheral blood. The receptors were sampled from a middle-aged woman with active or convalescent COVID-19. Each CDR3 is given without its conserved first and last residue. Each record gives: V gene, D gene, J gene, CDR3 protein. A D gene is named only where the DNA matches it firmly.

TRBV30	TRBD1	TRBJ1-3	AWSGDRGKEDTIY
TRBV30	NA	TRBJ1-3	AWTRGGGNTIY
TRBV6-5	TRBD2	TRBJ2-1	ASSYGAGGRSEQF
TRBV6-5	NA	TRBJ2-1	AVYSILNNEQF
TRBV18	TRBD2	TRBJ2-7	ASSPTISGGAWEQY
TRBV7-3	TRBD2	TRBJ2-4	ASSSAGTSGALAKNIQY
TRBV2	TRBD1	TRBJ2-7	ASSEGQLLYEQY
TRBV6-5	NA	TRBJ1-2	ASSTPGGSYGYT
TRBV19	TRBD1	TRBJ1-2	ASKTGRWGYT
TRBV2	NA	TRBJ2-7	ASSEARAISYEQY
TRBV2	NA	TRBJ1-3	ASSASLNSGNTIY
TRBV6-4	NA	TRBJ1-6	ASSDSRSSPLH
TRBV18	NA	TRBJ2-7	ASSPIRDSYPYEQY
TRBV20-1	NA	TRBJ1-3	SAWGGNTIY
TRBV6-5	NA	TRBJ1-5	TAAPSNQPQH
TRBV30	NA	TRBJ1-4	AWGSGTLNEKLF
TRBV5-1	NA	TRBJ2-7	ASSLGRGGPYEQY
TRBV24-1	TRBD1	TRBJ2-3	ATSDWEQQGAADTQY
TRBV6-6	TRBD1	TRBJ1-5	ASSWDRSNQPQH
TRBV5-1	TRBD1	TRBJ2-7	ASSFDRGRNEQY
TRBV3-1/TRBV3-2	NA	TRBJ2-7	ASSQEGQNEQY
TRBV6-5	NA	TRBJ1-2	ASSRGLGGYT
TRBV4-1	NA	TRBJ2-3	ASSQRQLADTDTQY
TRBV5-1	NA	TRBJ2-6	ASSLGGPLGANVLT
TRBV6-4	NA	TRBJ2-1	ASSDPGTGKPNEQF
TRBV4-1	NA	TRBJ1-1	ASSPFSLSTEAF
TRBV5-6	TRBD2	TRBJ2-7	ASSFWLAGAYEQY
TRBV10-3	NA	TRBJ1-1	AVSGGGNTEAF
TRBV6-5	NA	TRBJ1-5	ASSSGQGQQPQH
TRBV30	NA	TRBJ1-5	ALQAYSNQPQH
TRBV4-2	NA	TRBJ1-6	ASSPAGQGARSPLH
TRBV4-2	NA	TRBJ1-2	ASSQDSEPGANYGYT
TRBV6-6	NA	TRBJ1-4	ASSYGGDPREKLF
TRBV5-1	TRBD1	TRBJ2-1	ASSFDRVFVQF
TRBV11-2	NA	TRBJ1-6	ASSSTGYTSPLH
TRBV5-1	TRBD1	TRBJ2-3	ASSSGQGTTDTQY
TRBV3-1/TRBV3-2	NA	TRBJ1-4	ASSQGYFATNEKLF
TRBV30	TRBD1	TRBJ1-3	AWNSGDRVSGNTIY
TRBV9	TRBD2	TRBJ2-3	ASSVEHFGTSGGTDTQY
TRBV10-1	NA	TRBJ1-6	AFGQKGNSPLH